This entry lists 28 T cell receptor beta chains sequenced from one sample in a study of shared clonotypes between healthy human individuals. Naive CD8 cells, CD45RO-negative and positively selected for CCR7, excluded terminally differentiated effector memory CD45RA+ cells. TCRdb's copy holds only in-frame clones and misses some; the assay was immunoSEQ multiplex PCR. The table has roughly 890,000 clones, more than 85% seen once; the top ten hold under 30%. The sequencing input was naive CD8+ T cells sorted from blood. These receptor sequences come from a man younger than 40 in good health.

The chain recombines TRBV27 with TRBJ1-2; the D is unclear. The CDR3 consists of 14 residues. The V gene lost 0 bases and the J gene lost 4 bases, with 9 bases spanning the gap. Germline V CDR1 and CDR2: MNHEY, SMNVEV (reference sequence). In DNA, the CDR3 is TGTGCCAGCAGTTTATCCGACGGAGGCTATGGCTACACCTTC. Protein product: CASSLSDGGYGYTF.

Regarding this clone: This same CDR3 is encoded by further DNA sequences in the sample. The genes are TRBV27 and TRBJ2-7; no definite D call. The V end was cut by 4 bases, the J end by 0 bases, with 7 bases between. CDR1 is MNHEY, CDR2 SMNVEV, per germline (reference sequence). This CDR3 comprises 13 residues. Here the CDR3 reads CASSSRSSYEQYF. The DNA for the CDR3 is TGTGCCAGCAGTTCTAGGAGCTCCTACGAGCAGTACTTC.

DNA for the CDR3: TGTGCCAGCAGTAAAGGGACAGGGGGCCTCGAGCAGTACTTC. Translated: CASSKGTGGLEQYF. The J gene is TRBJ2-7, the V gene TRBV27; 12 bases agree with TRBD1. V dropped 5 bases and J dropped 6; count of bases not matched to a gene: 5. Germline-derived CDR1 and CDR2 are MNHEY and SMNVEV (reference sequence). The CDR3 is 14 residues long.

The table lists this clone with a few counts. The chain is built from TRBV4-2 and TRBJ2-2; D may be TRBD1 (6 bases). V lost 1 base and J lost 3, with 9 bases in between. Germline V lookup: CDR1 LGHNA, CDR2 YNFKEQ. The CDR3 totals 15 residues. Here the CDR3 reads CASSQGSGDTGELFF. DNA of the CDR3: TGTGCCAGCAGCCAAGGGTCAGGGGACACCGGGGAGCTGTTTTTT.

J is TRBJ2-5 and V is TRBV7-9, with TRBD1 matching over 7 bases. The CDR3 runs 14 residues. Germline CDR1 SEHNR, CDR2 FQNEAQ (reference sequence). The V gene end was trimmed by 5 bases and the J gene end by 4 bases; junction bases not matched to a gene: 7. The CDR3 DNA follows: TGTGCCAGCAGCACACGAGCAGGGGGAGAGACCCAGTACTTC. Its translation is CASSTRAGGETQYF. Supplemented by reference TRBV7-9 and TRBJ2-5, the full variable domain reads DTGVSQNPRHKITKRGQNVTFRCDPISEHNRLYWYRQTLGQGPEFLTYFQNEAQLEKSRLLSDRFSAERPKGSFSTLEIQRTEQGDSAMYLCASSTRAGGETQYFGPGTRLLVL.

J is TRBJ2-1 and V is TRBV29-1; D call uncertain. CDR1 is SQVTM, CDR2 ANQGSEA, per germline. This CDR3 is built from 11 residues. V gave up 7 bases and J gave up 5 bases, with 9 bases separating them. The CDR3 nucleotides are TGCAGCGCCAATCCTAACAATGAGCAGTTCTTC. Residues: CSANPNNEQFF.

The chain joins TRBV29-1 to TRBJ2-3, with 9 bases identical to TRBD1. The CDR3 runs to 15 residues. V trimming: 1 base; J trimming: 3 bases; junction bases outside the gene matches: 5. Per germline, CDR1 SQVTM and CDR2 ANQGSEA. Here the CDR3 reads CSVEGGGQGTDTQYF. The CDR3 nucleotides read TGCAGCGTTGAAGGAGGGGGACAGGGAACAGATACGCAGTATTTT.

This chain uses TRBV7-9 with TRBJ2-3; TRBD2 matches at 9 bases. J lost 2 bases, V lost 4 bases, and 7 bases had no gene match. CDR1 and CDR2 from the germline V gene are SEHNR and FQNEAQ (reference sequence). CDR3 length equals 16 residues. In DNA form, the CDR3 reads TGTGCCAGCAGCTCCCTAGCGGGGTCCTTCACAGATACGCAGTATTTT. This gives the protein CASSSLAGSFTDTQYF.

This chain joins TRBV6-6 and TRBJ1-1, with TRBD1 matching 7 bases. The J segment lost 9 bases and the V segment lost 6 bases, leaving 7 bases of the junction unmatched. The CDR3 contains 12 residues. The germline CDR1 and CDR2 sequences are MNHNY and SVGAGI (reference sequence). For the CDR3, the DNA is TGTGCCAGCAGCTCCGACAGGGCGAAAGCTTTCTTT. Protein: CASSSDRAKAFF.

The chain uses TRBV27 and TRBJ2-7; TRBD2 matches 12 bases. The junction had 10 bases not matched to a gene; V was cut back by 6 bases and J by 7 bases. This CDR3 comprises 15 residues. Per germline, CDR1 MNHEY and CDR2 SMNVEV (reference sequence). CDR3 protein: CASRPRLAGEGEQYF. The CDR3, as DNA: TGTGCCAGCAGACCGAGACTAGCGGGAGAGGGGGAGCAGTACTTC.

V usage is TRBV27 and J usage is TRBJ1-5, with unresolved D. V was trimmed by 0 bases and J by 4 bases, leaving 10 bases between them. CDR1 and CDR2 from the germline V gene are MNHEY and SMNVEV (reference sequence). CDR3 length equals 15 residues. CDR3 bases: TGTGCCAGCAGTTTATCGTCCCTTAAAAATCAGCCCCAGCATTTT. Its translation: CASSLSSLKNQPQHF.

This sequence joins TRBV2 and TRBJ1-2; 9 nucleotides align to TRBD1. V dropped 6 bases and J dropped 2; count of bases not matched to a gene: 7. CDR1 and CDR2 (germline): SNHLY, FYNNEI. The CDR3 length is 15 residues. CDR3 DNA sequence: TGTGCCAGCAGGGCCGGGACAGGGTCGAACTATGGCTACACCTTC. Translating it yields CASRAGTGSNYGYTF.

The chain has TRBV6-5 and TRBJ1-2; 8 bases map to TRBD1. The CDR3 is 13 amino acids. The germline V gene has CDR1 MNHEY and CDR2 SVGAGI. V trimming: 6 bases; J trimming: 6 bases; junction bases outside the gene matches: 6. The CDR3 spells CASSQTGEHGYTF. CDR3 bases: TGTGCCAGCAGCCAGACAGGGGAACATGGCTACACCTTC.

The gene calls are TRBV15 and TRBJ2-1; the match to TRBD2 covers 15 bases. Germline V gene sequence: CDR1 LNHNV, CDR2 YYDKDF (reference sequence). The junction had 6 bases not matched to a gene; V was cut back by 0 bases and J by 9 bases. This CDR3 spans 17 amino acids. CDR3 sequence: CATSRDTGTSGRSEQFF. The CDR3 DNA reads TGTGCCACCAGCAGAGATACAGGGACTAGCGGGAGGTCTGAGCAGTTCTTC.

The rearrangement uses TRBV27 and TRBJ2-1; 8 bases fit TRBD2. J gave up 5 bases and V 4 bases, and 10 bases lay outside the gene matches. The length of the CDR3 is 16 residues. The germline CDR1 and CDR2 sequences are MNHEY and SMNVEV (reference sequence). CDR3 in amino acids: CASSYIAGRSDNEQFF. In DNA form, the CDR3 reads TGTGCCAGCAGTTACATAGCGGGAAGAAGCGACAATGAGCAGTTCTTC.

The rearrangement links TRBV5-5 to TRBJ2-1; TRBD2 matches at 14 bases. From germline, CDR1 is SGHKS and CDR2 YYEKEE (reference sequence). Germline trimming cut 6 bases from V and 1 base from J; bases unmatched to any gene: 9. There are 18 residues in the CDR3. The CDR3 DNA is TGTGCCAGCACTGCCGGGACTAGCGGGAGTCATTCCTACAATGAGCAGTTCTTC. The encoded protein is CASTAGTSGSHSYNEQFF.

The CDR3 region is CASSIDGRSYEQYF. The CDR3 DNA is TGTGCCAGCAGCATTGACGGACGCTCCTACGAGCAGTACTTC. V is TRBV5-6 and J is TRBJ2-7; D uncertain. CDR3 length: 14 residues. Per germline, CDR1 SGHDT and CDR2 YYEEEE. Trimming removed 4 bases at V and 0 bases at J, with 11 bases between.

As regards this clone: The sample has other DNA sequences that encode this CDR3 too. J is TRBJ2-3 and V is TRBV15, with D possibly being TRBD2 (7 bases). CDR3 length: 16 residues. The germline V gene encodes CDR1 LNHNV and CDR2 YYDKDF (reference sequence). Trimming removed 1 base at V and 0 bases at J, with 11 bases between. CDR3 region: CATSRGAGASTDTQYF. The CDR3 DNA reads TGTGCCACCAGCAGAGGGGCGGGGGCTAGCACAGATACGCAGTATTTT.

The rearrangement joins TRBV25-1 to TRBJ2-5, with D unresolved. Trimming pared 0 bases from V and 3 bases from J, leaving 2 bases between. The CDR3 sequence is 12 residues long. Germline V gene lookup returns CDR1 MGHDK and CDR2 SYGVNS. The CDR3 here is CASSEYKETQYF. DNA for the CDR3: TGTGCCAGCAGTGAATATAAAGAGACCCAGTACTTC.

This rearrangement joins TRBV7-9 to TRBJ2-7; the match to TRBD2 covers 10 bases. V was pared by 5 bases and J by 3 bases, with 4 bases of the junction left unmatched. This CDR3 comprises 14 residues. CDR1 is SEHNR and CDR2 is FQNEAQ in the germline V gene (reference sequence). This CDR3 is CASSTSGRVYEQYF. The CDR3 bases are TGTGCCAGCAGCACAAGCGGGAGGGTCTACGAGCAGTACTTC. The full variable domain, in which reference TRBV7-9 and TRBJ2-7 provide the parts outside the CDR3, is DTGVSQNPRHKITKRGQNVTFRCDPISEHNRLYWYRQTLGQGPEFLTYFQNEAQLEKSRLLSDRFSAERPKGSFSTLEIQRTEQGDSAMYLCASSTSGRVYEQYFGPGTRLTVT.

This clone has just one count. The chain employs TRBV11-2 and TRBJ2-7, with TRBD2 matching over 14 bases. The CDR3 is 18 amino acids. V trimming: 6 bases; J trimming: 4 bases; junction bases outside the gene matches: 14. Germline V gene lookup returns CDR1 SGHAT and CDR2 FQNNGV. The CDR3 nucleotides are TGTGCCAGCAGTCAAAGCGGGACTAGCGGGAGTCGACGTTACGAGCAGTACTTC. Protein: CASSQSGTSGSRRYEQYF.

J is TRBJ2-7 and V is TRBV5-3; D is perhaps TRBD1 or TRBD2 (5 bases each). TRBV5-3 falls under the ORF class, with uncertain function. The length of the CDR3 is 17 residues. Trimming pared 4 bases from V and 6 bases from J, leaving 26 bases between. This chain's CDR3 is CARSHPPGTWGLTEQYF. The CDR3 region has the DNA TGTGCCAGAAGCCATCCTCCGGGAACGTGGGGGTTAACCGAGCAGTACTTC.

This chain uses TRBV11-2 with TRBJ1-4, with a possible D match to TRBD1 (6 bases). CDR1 is SGHAT and CDR2 is FQNNGV in the germline V gene. With 5 bases removed from V and 0 bases from J, the gap between germline ends came to 13 bases. The CDR3 runs 16 residues. CDR3 protein: CASSHRTDSTNEKLFF. The CDR3, as DNA: TGTGCCAGCAGCCACCGGACAGATTCAACTAATGAAAAACTGTTTTTT.

The V call is TRBV6-1, the J call TRBJ2-7; TRBD2 agrees at 7 bases. The CDR3 extends over 14 amino acids. CDR1 is MNHNS and CDR2 is SASEGT in the germline V gene. J lost 4 bases, V lost 2 bases, and 5 bases had no gene match. CDR3 sequence: CASSESASGYEQYF. Written as DNA, the CDR3 is TGTGCCAGCAGTGAATCGGCTAGCGGATACGAGCAGTACTTC.

This clone was seen only a few times. The chain joins TRBV7-2 to TRBJ2-1; D not certain. The CDR3 runs 10 residues. Germline V gene sequence: CDR1 SGHTA, CDR2 FQGNSA. V was clipped by 9 bases and J by 7 bases, with 7 bases between them. The CDR3 here is CARSSNEQFF. The CDR3 nucleotides are TGTGCCAGATCCTCAAATGAGCAGTTCTTC.

This chain links TRBV27 with TRBJ2-7; possibly TRBD1 or TRBD2 for D (6 bases each). The V gene's germline CDR1 is MNHEY and CDR2 SMNVEV (reference sequence). The CDR3 runs 17 residues. V lost 0 bases and J 2 bases, leaving 17 bases between the germline ends. The CDR3 DNA is TGTGCCAGCAGTTTATCGGGGGCGGGAATGCAAGCCTACGAGCAGTACTTC. Translated, it gives CASSLSGAGMQAYEQYF.

This clone was seen just once. Here the CDR3 reads CASSLDRTSGVYNEQFF. The DNA for the CDR3 is TGTGCCAGCAGCTTAGATCGGACTAGCGGGGTATACAATGAGCAGTTCTTC. V is TRBV11-2 and J is TRBJ2-1; 12 bases match TRBD2. The CDR3 runs 17 residues. Germline values: CDR1 SGHAT, CDR2 FQNNGV. Unmatched junction bases numbered 4, after V lost 0 bases and J lost 4 bases.

The rearrangement links TRBV7-6 to TRBJ2-1; D is ambiguous. There are 15 residues in the CDR3. V shed 5 bases and J shed 0 bases, with 11 bases lying between them. Germline loops: CDR1 SGHVS, CDR2 FNYEAQ. CDR3 residues: CASSIDGSSYNEQFF. In DNA form, the CDR3 reads TGTGCCAGCAGCATTGACGGCAGCTCCTACAATGAGCAGTTCTTC.